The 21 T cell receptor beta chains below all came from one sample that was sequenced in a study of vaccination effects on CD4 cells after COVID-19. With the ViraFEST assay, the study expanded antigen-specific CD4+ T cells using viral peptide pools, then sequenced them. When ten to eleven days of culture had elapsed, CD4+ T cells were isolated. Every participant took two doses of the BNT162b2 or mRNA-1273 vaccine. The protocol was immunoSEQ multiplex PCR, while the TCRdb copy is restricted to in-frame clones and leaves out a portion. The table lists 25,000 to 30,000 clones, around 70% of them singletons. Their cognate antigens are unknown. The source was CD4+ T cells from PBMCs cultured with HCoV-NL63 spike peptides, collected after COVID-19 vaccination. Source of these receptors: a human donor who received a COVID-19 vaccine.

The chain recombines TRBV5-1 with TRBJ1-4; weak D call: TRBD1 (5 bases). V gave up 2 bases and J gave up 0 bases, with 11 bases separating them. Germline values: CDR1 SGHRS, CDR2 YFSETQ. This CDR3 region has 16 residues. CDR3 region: CASSFRVGATNEKLFF. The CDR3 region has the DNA TGCGCCAGCAGCTTCAGGGTGGGGGCAACTAATGAAAAACTGTTTTTT.

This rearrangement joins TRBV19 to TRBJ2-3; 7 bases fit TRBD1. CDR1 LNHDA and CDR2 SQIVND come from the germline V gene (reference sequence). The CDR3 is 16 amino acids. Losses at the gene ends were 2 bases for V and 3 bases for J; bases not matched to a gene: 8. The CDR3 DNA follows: TGTGCCAGTAGTATAATAACGGGACAGCCAACAGATACGCAGTATTTT. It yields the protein CASSIITGQPTDTQYF.

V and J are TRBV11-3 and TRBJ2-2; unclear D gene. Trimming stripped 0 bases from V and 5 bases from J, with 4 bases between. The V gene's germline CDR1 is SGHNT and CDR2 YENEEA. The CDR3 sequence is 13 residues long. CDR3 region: CASSLEQTGELFF. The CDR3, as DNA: TGTGCCAGCAGCTTAGAGCAGACCGGGGAGCTGTTTTTT.

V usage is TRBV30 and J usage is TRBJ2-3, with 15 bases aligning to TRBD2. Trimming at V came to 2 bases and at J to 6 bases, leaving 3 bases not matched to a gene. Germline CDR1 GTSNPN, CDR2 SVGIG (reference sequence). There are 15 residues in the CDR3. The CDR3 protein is CAWSIGTSGGDTQYF. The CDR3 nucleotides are TGTGCCTGGAGTATTGGGACTAGCGGGGGGGATACGCAGTATTTT.

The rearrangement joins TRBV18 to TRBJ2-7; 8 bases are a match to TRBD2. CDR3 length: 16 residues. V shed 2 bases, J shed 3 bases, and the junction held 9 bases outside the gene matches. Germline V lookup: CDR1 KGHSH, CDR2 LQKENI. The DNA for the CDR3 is TGTGCCAGCTCACCAAACTCGGGACTAGTGGGCTACGAGCAGTACTTC. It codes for CASSPNSGLVGYEQYF.

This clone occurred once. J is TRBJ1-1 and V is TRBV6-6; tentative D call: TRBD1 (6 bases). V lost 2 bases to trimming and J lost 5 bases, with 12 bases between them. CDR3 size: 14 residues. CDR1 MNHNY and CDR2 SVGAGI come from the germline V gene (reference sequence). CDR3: CASSYAAGETEAFF. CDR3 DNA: TGTGCCAGCAGTTACGCGGCAGGGGAAACTGAAGCTTTCTTT.

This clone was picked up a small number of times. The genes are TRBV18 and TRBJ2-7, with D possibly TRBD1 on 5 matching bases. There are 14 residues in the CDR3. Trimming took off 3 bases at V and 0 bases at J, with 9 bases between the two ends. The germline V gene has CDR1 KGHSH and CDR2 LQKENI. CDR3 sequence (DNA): TGTGCCAGCTCACCTCCAGGGTTCTCCTACGAGCAGTACTTC. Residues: CASSPPGFSYEQYF.

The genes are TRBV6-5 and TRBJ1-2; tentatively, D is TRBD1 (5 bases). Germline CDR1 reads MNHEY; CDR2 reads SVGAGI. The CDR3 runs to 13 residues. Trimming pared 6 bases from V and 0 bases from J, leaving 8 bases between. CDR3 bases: TGTGCCAGCAGGCAGGGACCTAACTATGGCTACACCTTC. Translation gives CASRQGPNYGYTF.

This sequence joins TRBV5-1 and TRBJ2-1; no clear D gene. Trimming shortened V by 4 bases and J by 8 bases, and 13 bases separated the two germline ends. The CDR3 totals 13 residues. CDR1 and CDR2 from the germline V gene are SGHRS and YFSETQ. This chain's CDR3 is CASSIRTVDEQFF. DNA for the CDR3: TGCGCCAGCAGCATTAGGACGGTCGATGAGCAGTTCTTC.

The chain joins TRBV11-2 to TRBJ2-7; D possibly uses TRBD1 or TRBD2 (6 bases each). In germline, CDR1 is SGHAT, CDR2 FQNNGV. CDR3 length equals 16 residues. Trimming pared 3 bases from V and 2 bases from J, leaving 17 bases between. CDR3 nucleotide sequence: TGTGCCAGCAGCTTTGCCCCTGGGGGGCTCGCCTACGAGCAGTACTTC. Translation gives CASSFAPGGLAYEQYF.

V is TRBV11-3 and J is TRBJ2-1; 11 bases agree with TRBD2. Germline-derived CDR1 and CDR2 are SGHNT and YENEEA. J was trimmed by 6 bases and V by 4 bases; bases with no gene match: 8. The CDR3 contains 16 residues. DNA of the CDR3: TGTGCCAGCAGCTGGCGGGCTAGCGGGAGGCCCAATGAGCAGTTCTTC. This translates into CASSWRASGRPNEQFF. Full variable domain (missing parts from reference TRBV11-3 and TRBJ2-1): EAGVVQSPRYKIIEKKQPVAFWCNPISGHNTLYWYLQNLGQGPELLIRYENEEAVDDSQLPKDRFSAERLKGVDSTLKIQPAELGDSAVYLCASSWRASGRPNEQFFGPGTRLTVL.

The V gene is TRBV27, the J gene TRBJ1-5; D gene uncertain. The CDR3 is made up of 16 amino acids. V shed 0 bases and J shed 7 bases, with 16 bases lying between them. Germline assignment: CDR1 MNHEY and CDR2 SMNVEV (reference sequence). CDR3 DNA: TGTGCCAGCAGTTTATCAGGGCCGGGGTTGGGACAGCCCCAGCATTTT. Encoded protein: CASSLSGPGLGQPQHF.

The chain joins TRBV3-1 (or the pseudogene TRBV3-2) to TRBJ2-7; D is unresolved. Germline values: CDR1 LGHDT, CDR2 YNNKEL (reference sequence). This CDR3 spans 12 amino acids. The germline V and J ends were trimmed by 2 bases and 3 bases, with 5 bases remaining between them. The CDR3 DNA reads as TGTGCCAGCAGCCAAACAGACTACGAGCAGTACTTC. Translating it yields CASSQTDYEQYF.

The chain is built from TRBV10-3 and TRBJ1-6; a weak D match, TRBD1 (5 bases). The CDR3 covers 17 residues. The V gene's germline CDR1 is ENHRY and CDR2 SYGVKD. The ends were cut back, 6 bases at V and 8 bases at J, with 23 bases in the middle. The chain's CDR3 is CAISLTDRGIADSPLHF. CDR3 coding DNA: TGTGCCATCAGCCTAACTGATCGGGGGATAGCAGATTCACCCCTCCACTTT.

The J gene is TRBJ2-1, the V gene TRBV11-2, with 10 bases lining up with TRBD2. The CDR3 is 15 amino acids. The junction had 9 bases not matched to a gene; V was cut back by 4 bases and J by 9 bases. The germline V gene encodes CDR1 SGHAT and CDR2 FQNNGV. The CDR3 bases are TGTGCCAGCAGCTACCTAGCGGGAGCGCACGGTGAGCAGTTCTTC. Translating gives CASSYLAGAHGEQFF.

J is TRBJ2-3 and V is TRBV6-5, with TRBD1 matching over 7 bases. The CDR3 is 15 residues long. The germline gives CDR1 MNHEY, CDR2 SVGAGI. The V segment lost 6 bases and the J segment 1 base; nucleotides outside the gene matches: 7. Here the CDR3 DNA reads TGTGCCAGCAGCACGGGGACAGTGCGCACAGATACGCAGTATTTT. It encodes CASSTGTVRTDTQYF.

The CDR3 spells CAWSVMEGGQPQHF. The CDR3 DNA reads as TGTGCCTGGAGTGTAATGGAGGGCGGTCAGCCCCAGCATTTT. The chain combines TRBV30 with TRBJ1-5; D is ambiguous. The V end lost 0 bases, the J end lost 6 bases, and 12 bases lay between the germline ends. From germline, CDR1 is GTSNPN and CDR2 SVGIG (reference sequence). This CDR3 is 14 amino acids long.

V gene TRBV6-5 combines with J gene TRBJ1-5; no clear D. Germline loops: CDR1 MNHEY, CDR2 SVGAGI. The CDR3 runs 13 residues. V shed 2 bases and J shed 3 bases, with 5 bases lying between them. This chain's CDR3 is CASSYMANQPQHF. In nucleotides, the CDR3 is TGTGCCAGCAGTTACATGGCCAATCAGCCCCAGCATTTT.

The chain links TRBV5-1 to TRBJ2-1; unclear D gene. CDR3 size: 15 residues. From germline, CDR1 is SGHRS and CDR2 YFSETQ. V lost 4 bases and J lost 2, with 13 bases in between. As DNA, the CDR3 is TGCGCCAGCAGCACGGACCTACTGGCCTACAATGAGCAGTTCTTC. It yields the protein CASSTDLLAYNEQFF.

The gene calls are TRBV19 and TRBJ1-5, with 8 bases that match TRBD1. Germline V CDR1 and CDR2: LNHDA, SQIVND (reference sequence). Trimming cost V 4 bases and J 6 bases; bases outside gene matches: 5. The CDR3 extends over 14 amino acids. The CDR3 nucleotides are TGTGCCAGTAGTAGGACAGGGAGTTTTCAGCCCCAGCATTTT. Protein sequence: CASSRTGSFQPQHF.

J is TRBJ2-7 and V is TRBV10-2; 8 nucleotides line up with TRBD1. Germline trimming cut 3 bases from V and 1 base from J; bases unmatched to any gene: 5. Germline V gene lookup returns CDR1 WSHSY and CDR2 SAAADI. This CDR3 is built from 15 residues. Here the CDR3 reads CASSDPGGFSYEQYF. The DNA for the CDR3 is TGCGCCAGCAGTGACCCAGGGGGCTTTTCCTACGAGCAGTACTTC.